What follows is one T cell receptor beta chain and its context. What it binds is not known. V shed 4 bases and J 6 bases; nucleotides not matched to a gene: 5. CDR1 and CDR2 from the germline V gene are SGDLS and YYNGEE. CDR3 length: 15 residues. This sample was included in a study of graft-versus-host responses after intestinal transplantation. The overall study: Recipients had multivisceral, liver-intestinal, or isolated intestinal transplants. All recipients got anti-thymocyte globulin induction, then tacrolimus and steroids for 2 to 3 years.

General study points: In recipient marrow, GvH clones were found, and some appeared first in ileum or blood. Within the allografts of patients who had graft-donor T cell macrochimerism, graft-versus-host to host-versus-graft clonal ratios were high.

TCRdb's table, derived via immunoSEQ multiplex PCR, lists solely in-frame clones and lacks some. Among more than 90,000 clones listed, approximately 94% were seen once. J is TRBJ2-3 and V is TRBV9; the match to TRBD2 covers 13 bases. This TCR was recovered from a human donor who was the organ donor for an intestinal transplant. Sequences were derived from unstimulated CD4+ T cells sorted from spleen or lymph node cells, sampled before transplant. The CDR3 region has the DNA TGTGCCAGCAGCTTTGGACTAGCGGGAGTCGATACGCAGTATTTT. This encodes CASSFGLAGVDTQYF.